This is a list of T cell receptor beta chains from one sample in a study of CD8+ T cells in alopecia areata. The table came from immunoSEQ multiplex PCR; TCRdb's copy has only in-frame clones and leaves some out. The profile shows 100,000 to 150,000 clones, approximately 49% of them singletons. The sample was CD8+ T cells sorted from blood, taken at week 0. The origin of the receptors is a human donor with alopecia areata. Each CDR3 is given with its conserved first and last residue. The D gene is left open where the match is weak. Some rows mark clone size as missing; the rest say once, few, many or name a class of expanded clone.

clone size: NA; J gene: TRBJ1-1; D gene: NA; V gene: TRBV30; CDR3 DNA: TGTGCCTGGACTACGGAGAACCTGAACACTGAAGCTTTCTTT; CDR3 protein: CAWTTENLNTEAFF
clone size: NA; J gene: TRBJ1-6; D gene: NA; V gene: TRBV5-1; CDR3 DNA: TGCGCCAGCAGGACGACCCTACGACGGGGGTGGTCACCCCTCCACTTT; CDR3 protein: CASRTTLRRGWSPLHF
clone size: NA; J gene: TRBJ2-7; D gene: TRBD1; V gene: TRBV4-2; CDR3 DNA: TGTGCCAGCAGCCAACCAGGGGGCGACGAGCAGTACTTC; CDR3 protein: CASSQPGGDEQYF
clone size: few; J gene: TRBJ2-1; D gene: TRBD1; V gene: TRBV7-9; CDR3 DNA: TGTGCCAGCAGCTTAGAGGGGACAGGGAATGAGCAGTTCTTC; CDR3 protein: CASSLEGTGNEQFF
clone size: once; J gene: TRBJ2-1; D gene: NA; V gene: TRBV29-1; CDR3 DNA: TGCAGCGCCGAACCATCCGACCCAGGGAATGAGCAGTTCTTC; CDR3 protein: CSAEPSDPGNEQFF
clone size: NA; J gene: TRBJ2-1; D gene: NA; V gene: TRBV20-1; CDR3 DNA: TGCAGTGCTGACATATACAATGAGCAGTTCTTC; CDR3 protein: CSADIYNEQFF
clone size: once; J gene: TRBJ2-2; D gene: NA; V gene: TRBV5-1; CDR3 DNA: TGCGCCAGCAGCTTGTACCGGAACACCGGGGAGCTGTTTTTT; CDR3 protein: CASSLYRNTGELFF
clone size: few; J gene: TRBJ2-7; D gene: NA; V gene: TRBV5-4; CDR3 DNA: TGTGCCAGCAGCTCGGACAGTTACGAGCAGTACTTC; CDR3 protein: CASSSDSYEQYF
clone size: few; J gene: TRBJ2-7; D gene: NA; V gene: TRBV5-1; CDR3 DNA: TGCGCCAGCAGCCTAGGACAAGAACCCTACGAGCAGTACTTC; CDR3 protein: CASSLGQEPYEQYF
clone size: NA; J gene: TRBJ2-6; D gene: NA; V gene: TRBV9; CDR3 DNA: TGTGCCAGCAGCCTCCTCGGAGAACGACCGGACAGCTCTGGGGCCAACGTCCTGACTTTC; CDR3 protein: CASSLLGERPDSSGANVLTF
clone size: few; J gene: TRBJ2-1; D gene: TRBD2; V gene: TRBV14; CDR3 DNA: TGTGCCAGCAGCCAAGTACTAGCGGGGGCGACTTACAATGAGCAGTTCTTC; CDR3 protein: CASSQVLAGATYNEQFF
clone size: NA; J gene: TRBJ2-1; D gene: NA; V gene: TRBV12-5; CDR3 DNA: TGTGCTAGTGGTCCACAAAGCGCGGCTGAGCAGTTCTTC; CDR3 protein: CASGPQSAAEQFF
clone size: NA; J gene: TRBJ2-7; D gene: NA; V gene: TRBV6-6; CDR3 DNA: TGTGCCAGCAGTTACTCGAGCAGCTACGAGCAGTACTTC; CDR3 protein: CASSYSSSYEQYF
clone size: few; J gene: TRBJ2-1; D gene: TRBD1; V gene: TRBV13; CDR3 DNA: TGTGCCAGCAGCCCAACAGGGGCCCGAAGCAATGAGCAGTTCTTC; CDR3 protein: CASSPTGARSNEQFF
clone size: few; J gene: TRBJ2-5; D gene: NA; V gene: TRBV12-5; CDR3 DNA: TGTGCTAGTGGAAGGGACACCATAGTGGAGGCCCAGTACTTC; CDR3 protein: CASGRDTIVEAQYF
clone size: NA; J gene: TRBJ2-1; D gene: TRBD2; V gene: TRBV4-2; CDR3 DNA: TGTGCCAGCAGCCAATATCGGGGGGGCTATGAGCAGTTCTTC; CDR3 protein: CASSQYRGGYEQFF
clone size: NA; J gene: TRBJ2-3; D gene: TRBD2; V gene: TRBV5-1; CDR3 DNA: TGCGCCAGCAGCTGGACTAGCGGGGAGATCACAGATACGCAGTATTTT; CDR3 protein: CASSWTSGEITDTQYF